The source of this T cell receptor beta chain is a study of blood T cell repertoires in COVID-19. About the study: COVID-19 samples, acute and convalescent, were from the United States, Italy and Spain. T cells, B-cell-depleted T cells, or PBMCs provided the cDNA or gDNA that served as material.

Generated by immunoSEQ multiplex PCR, the TCRdb table keeps only in-frame clones and is missing some. The profile shows 310,000 or so clones, roughly 87% of them singletons. Categorization into cohorts depended on clinical history that participants reported. The clonotype was recovered from a woman younger than 30 who had recovered from COVID-19. The sample consisted of PBMCs or T cells enriched from blood (not recorded which).

The CDR3 nucleotides are TGCGCCAGCAGCCAATACGGGGTAAAATACTATGGCTACACCTTC. It specifies CASSQYGVKYYGYTF. This chain connects TRBV4-3 to TRBJ1-2; no reliable D call. The CDR3 has 15 residues. CDR1 and CDR2 (germline): LGHNA, YSLEER. Trimming cost V 2 bases and J 3 bases, with 13 bases left between them.